The source of this TCR beta chain is a study of blood T cell repertoires in COVID-19. As for the study in general: Specimens from acute and convalescent COVID-19 originated in the United States, Italy and Spain. T cells, B-cell-depleted T cells, or PBMCs provided the cDNA or gDNA that served as material.

Methods used by the authors: The assay estimated nucleated cells by amplifying reference gene primers. Sequencing used immunoSEQ multiplex PCR; TCRdb keeps in-frame clones, though not all of them. That table supplies the V and J calls and clone size; D and trimming were determined from the DNA. The table includes more than 400,000 clones, 80% to 90% detected once. CDR3 length: 14 residues. The germline V gene has CDR1 SGHTS and CDR2 YDEGEE. Trimming removed 0 bases from V and 9 bases from J, with 13 bases in between. The chain is built from TRBV5-8 and TRBJ2-1; D is uncertain. Specimen: peripheral blood. The receptor comes from a human donor in a cohort sampled during active COVID-19. The CDR3 DNA reads TGTGCCAGCAGCTTGGTCATATCCGTTAGTGAGCAGTTCTTC. It specifies CASSLVISVSEQFF.